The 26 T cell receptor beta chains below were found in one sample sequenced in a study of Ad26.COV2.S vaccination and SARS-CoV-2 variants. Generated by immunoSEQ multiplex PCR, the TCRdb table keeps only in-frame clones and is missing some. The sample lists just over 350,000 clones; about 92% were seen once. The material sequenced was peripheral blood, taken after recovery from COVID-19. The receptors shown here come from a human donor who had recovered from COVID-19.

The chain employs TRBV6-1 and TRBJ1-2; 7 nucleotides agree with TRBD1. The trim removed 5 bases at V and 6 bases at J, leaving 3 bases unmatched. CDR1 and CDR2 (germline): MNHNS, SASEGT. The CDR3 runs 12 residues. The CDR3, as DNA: TGTGCCAGCAGTCATCAGGGGGATGGCTACACCTTC. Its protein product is CASSHQGDGYTF.

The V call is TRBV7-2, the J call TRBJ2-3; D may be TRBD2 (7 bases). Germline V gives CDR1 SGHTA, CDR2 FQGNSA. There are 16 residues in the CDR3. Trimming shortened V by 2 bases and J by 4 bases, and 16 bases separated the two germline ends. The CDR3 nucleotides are TGTGCCAGCAGCTTACTCGGGGGGCGCGGTTCAGATACGCAGTATTTT. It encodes CASSLLGGRGSDTQYF.

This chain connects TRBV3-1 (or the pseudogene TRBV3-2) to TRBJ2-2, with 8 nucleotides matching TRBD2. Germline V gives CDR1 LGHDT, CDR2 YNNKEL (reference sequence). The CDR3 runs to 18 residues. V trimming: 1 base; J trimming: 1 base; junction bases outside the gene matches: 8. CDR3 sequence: CASSQALAGLRNTGELFF. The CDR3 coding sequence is TGTGCCAGCAGCCAAGCATTAGCGGGGCTTCGGAACACCGGGGAGCTGTTTTTT.

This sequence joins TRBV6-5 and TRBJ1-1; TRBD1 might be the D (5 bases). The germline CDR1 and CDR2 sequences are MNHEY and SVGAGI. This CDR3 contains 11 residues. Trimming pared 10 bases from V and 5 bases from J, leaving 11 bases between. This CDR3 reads CATRRETEAFF. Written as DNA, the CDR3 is TGTGCCACCCGCAGGGAGACTGAAGCTTTCTTT.

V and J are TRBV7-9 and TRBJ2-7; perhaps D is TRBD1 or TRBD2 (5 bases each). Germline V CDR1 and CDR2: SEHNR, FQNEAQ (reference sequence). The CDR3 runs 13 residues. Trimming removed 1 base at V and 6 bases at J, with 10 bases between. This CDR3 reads CASSLGGVGEQYF. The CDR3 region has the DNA TGTGCCAGCAGCTTAGGAGGGGTTGGCGAGCAGTACTTC.

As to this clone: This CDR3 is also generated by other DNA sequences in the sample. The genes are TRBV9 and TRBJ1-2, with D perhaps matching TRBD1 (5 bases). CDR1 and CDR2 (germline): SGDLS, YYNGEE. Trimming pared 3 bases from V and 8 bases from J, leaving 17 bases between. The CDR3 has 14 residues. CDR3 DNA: TGTGCCAGCAGCGATCCCCCGGGACGCCGAGGCTACACCTTC. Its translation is CASSDPPGRRGYTF.

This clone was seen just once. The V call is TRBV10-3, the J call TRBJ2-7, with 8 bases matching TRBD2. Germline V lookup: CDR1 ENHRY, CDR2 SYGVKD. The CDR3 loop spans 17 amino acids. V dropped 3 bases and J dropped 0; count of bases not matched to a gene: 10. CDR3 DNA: TGTGCCATCAGTGATCTCCTGGGGCTAGCGGGCTCCTACGAGCAGTACTTC. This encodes CAISDLLGLAGSYEQYF.

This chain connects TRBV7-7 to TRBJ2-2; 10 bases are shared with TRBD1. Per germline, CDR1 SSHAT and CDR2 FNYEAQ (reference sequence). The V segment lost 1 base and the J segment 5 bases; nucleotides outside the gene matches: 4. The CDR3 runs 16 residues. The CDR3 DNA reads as TGTGCCAGCAGCTTAGGACAGGGGGCCAAAACCGGGGAGCTGTTTTTT. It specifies CASSLGQGAKTGELFF.

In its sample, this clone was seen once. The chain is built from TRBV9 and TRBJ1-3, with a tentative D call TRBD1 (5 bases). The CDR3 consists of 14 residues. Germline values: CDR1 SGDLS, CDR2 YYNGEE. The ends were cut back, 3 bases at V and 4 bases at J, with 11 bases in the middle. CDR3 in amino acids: CASSGRVSGNTIYF. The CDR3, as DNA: TGTGCCAGCAGCGGCAGGGTTTCCGGAAACACCATATATTTT.

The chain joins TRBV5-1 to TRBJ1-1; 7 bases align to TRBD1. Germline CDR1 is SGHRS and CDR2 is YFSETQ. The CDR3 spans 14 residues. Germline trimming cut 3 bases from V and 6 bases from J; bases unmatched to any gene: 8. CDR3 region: CASSYTGVGAEAFF. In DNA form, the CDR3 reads TGCGCCAGCAGCTACACAGGGGTCGGGGCTGAAGCTTTCTTT.

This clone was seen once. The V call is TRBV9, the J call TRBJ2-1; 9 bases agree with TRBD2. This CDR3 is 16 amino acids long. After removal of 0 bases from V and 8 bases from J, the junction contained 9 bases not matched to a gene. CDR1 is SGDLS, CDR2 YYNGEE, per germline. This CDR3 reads CASSVEGTAGGDEQFF. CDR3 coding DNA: TGTGCCAGCAGCGTAGAAGGGACGGCGGGAGGGGATGAGCAGTTCTTC.

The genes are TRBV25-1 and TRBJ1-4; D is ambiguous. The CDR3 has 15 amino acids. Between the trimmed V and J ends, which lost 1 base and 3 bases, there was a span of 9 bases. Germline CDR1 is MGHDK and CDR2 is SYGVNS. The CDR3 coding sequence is TGTGCCAGCAGTGAATCCTGGTCAGCTAATGAAAAACTGTTTTTT. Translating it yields CASSESWSANEKLFF.

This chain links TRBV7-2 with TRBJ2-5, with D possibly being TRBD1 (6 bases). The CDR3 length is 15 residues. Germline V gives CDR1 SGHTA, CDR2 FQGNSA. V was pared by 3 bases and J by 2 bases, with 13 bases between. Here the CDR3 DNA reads TGTGCCAGCAGCTTCTCACAGGGTAGGCAAGAGACCCAGTACTTC. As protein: CASSFSQGRQETQYF.

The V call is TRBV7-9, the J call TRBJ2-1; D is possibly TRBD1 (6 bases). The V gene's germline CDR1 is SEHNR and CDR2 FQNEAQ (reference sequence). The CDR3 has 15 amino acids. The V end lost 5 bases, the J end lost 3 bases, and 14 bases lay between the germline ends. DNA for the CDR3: TGTGCCAGCAGCCCAGGGCCAGGGGACTACAATGAGCAGTTCTTC. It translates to CASSPGPGDYNEQFF.

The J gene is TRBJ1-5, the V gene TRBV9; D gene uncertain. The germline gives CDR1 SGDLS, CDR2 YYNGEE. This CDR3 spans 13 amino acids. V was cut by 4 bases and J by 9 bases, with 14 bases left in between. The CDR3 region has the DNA TGTGCCAGCAGCTTTCGTGTCACGGGGCCCCAGCATTTT. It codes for CASSFRVTGPQHF.

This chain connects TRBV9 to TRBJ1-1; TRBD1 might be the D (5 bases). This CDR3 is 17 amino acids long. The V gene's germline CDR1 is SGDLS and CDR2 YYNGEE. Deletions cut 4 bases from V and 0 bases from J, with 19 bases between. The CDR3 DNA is TGTGCCAGCAGCCGAGGGCAGGGTAGGTCAATGAACACTGAAGCTTTCTTT. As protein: CASSRGQGRSMNTEAFF.

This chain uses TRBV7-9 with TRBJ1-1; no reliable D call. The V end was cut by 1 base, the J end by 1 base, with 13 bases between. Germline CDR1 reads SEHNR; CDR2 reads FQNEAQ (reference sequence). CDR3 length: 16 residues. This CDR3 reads CASSLDPRASNTEAFF. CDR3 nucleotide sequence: TGTGCCAGCAGCTTAGACCCCCGGGCATCGAACACTGAAGCTTTCTTT.

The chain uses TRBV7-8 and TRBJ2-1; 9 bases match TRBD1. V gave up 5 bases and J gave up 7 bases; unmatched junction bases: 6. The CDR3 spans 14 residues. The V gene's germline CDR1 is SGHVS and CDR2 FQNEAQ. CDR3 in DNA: TGTGCCAGCAGCCCCGGGACAGGGACTAATGAGCAGTTCTTC. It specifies CASSPGTGTNEQFF.

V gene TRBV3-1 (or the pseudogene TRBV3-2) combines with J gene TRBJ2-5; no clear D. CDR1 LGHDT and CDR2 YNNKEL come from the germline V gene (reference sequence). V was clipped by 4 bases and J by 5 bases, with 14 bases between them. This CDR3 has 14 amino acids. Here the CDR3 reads CASSPPRSDETQYF. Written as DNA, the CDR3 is TGTGCCAGCAGCCCACCCCGCAGCGATGAGACCCAGTACTTC.

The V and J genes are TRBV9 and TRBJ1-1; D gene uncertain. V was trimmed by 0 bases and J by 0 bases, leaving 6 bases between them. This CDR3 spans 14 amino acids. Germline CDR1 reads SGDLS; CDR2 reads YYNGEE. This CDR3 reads CASSVGVMNTEAFF. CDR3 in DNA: TGTGCCAGCAGCGTAGGAGTAATGAACACTGAAGCTTTCTTT.

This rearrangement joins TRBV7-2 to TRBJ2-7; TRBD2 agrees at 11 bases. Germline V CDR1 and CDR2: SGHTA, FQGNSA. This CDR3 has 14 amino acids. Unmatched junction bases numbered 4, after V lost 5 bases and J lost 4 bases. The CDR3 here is CASSNSGGEYEQYF. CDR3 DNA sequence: TGTGCCAGCAGCAATAGCGGGGGGGAATACGAGCAGTACTTC.

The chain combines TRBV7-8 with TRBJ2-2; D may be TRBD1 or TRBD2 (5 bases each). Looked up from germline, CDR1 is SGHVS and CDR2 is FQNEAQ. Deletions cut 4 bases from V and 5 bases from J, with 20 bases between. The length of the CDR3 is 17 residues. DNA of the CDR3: TGTGCCAGCAGCTCTAAACACACCGGGACCCCGACCGGGGAGCTGTTTTTT. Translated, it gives CASSSKHTGTPTGELFF.

CDR3 residues: CASSPQGSDTQYF. CDR3 DNA: TGTGCCAGTAGTCCACAGGGATCAGATACGCAGTATTTT. The V gene is TRBV19, the J gene TRBJ2-3, with D perhaps TRBD1 (6 bases). The CDR3 is made up of 13 amino acids. The germline CDR1 and CDR2 sequences are LNHDA and SQIVND (reference sequence). Trimming took 5 bases from V and 4 from J, leaving 10 bases between them.

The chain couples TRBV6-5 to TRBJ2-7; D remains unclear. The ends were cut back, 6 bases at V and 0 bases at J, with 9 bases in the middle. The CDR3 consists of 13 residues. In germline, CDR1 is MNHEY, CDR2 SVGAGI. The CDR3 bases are TGTGCCAGCAGCCGCGTGTCCTCCTACGAGCAGTACTTC. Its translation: CASSRVSSYEQYF.

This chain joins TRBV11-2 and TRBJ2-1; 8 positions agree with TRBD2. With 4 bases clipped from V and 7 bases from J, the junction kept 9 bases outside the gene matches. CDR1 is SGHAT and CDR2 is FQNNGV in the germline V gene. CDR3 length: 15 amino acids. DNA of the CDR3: TGTGCCAGCAGCTCCCCCGGGGGGGCCCTTAATGAGCAGTTCTTC. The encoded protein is CASSSPGGALNEQFF.

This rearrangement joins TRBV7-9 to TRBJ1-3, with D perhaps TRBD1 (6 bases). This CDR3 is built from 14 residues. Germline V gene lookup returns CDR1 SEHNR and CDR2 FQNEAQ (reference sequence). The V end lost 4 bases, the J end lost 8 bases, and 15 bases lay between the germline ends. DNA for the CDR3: TGTGCCAGCAGCTCGCGGGGGGCAGCGGACACCATATATTTT. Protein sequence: CASSSRGAADTIYF.